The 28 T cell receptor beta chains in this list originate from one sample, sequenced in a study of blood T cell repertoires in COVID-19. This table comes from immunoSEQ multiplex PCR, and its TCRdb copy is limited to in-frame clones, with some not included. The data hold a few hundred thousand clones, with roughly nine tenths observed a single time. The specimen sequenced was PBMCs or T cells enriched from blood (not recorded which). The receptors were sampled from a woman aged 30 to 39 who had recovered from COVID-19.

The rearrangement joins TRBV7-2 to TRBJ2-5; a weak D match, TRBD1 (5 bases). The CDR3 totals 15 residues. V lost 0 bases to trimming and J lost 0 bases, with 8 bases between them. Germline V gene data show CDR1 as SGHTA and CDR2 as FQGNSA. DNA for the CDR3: TGTGCCAGCAGCTTAGCGGGCAGGGACCAAGAGACCCAGTACTTC. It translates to CASSLAGRDQETQYF.

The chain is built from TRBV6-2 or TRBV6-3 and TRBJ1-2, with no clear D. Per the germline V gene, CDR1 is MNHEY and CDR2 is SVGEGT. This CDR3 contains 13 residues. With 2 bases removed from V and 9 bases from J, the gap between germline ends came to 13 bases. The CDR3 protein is CASSYPSFQSYTF. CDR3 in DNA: TGTGCCAGCAGTTACCCGAGCTTCCAAAGCTACACCTTC.

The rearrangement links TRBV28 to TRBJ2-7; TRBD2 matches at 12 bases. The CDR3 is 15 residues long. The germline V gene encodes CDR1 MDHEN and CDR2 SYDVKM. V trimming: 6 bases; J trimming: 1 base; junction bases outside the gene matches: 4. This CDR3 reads CASRTGTSGSYEQYF. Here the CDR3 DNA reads TGTGCCAGCAGGACCGGGACTAGCGGGTCCTACGAGCAGTACTTC.

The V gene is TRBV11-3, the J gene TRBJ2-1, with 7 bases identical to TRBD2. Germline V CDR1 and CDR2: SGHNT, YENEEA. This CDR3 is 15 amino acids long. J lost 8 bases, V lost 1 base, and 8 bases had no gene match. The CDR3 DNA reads TGTGCCAGCAGCTTAGGGCGGGAGCCAAAAGATGAGCAGTTCTTC. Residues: CASSLGREPKDEQFF.

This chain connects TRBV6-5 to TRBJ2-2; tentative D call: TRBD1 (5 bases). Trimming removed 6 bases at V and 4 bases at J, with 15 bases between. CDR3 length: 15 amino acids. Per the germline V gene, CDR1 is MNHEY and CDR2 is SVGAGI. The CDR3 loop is CASSYHETGTGELFF. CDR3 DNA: TGTGCCAGCAGCTACCACGAAACAGGCACCGGGGAGCTGTTTTTT.

The CDR3 here is CATSDRPSDNSYNEQFF. The CDR3 DNA reads as TGTGCCACCAGTGATCGCCCTAGCGACAACTCCTACAATGAGCAGTTCTTC. The gene calls are TRBV24-1 and TRBJ2-1, with a possible D match to TRBD2 (6 bases). The CDR3 is made up of 17 amino acids. CDR1 KGHDR and CDR2 SFDVKD come from the germline V gene. Trimming pared 3 bases from V and 0 bases from J, leaving 14 bases between.

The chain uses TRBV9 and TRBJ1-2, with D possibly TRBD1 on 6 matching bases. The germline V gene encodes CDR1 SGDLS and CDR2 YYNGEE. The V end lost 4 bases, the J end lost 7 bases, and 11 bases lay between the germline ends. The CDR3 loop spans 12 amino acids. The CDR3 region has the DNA TGTGCCAGCAGCACCAGCAGGGGTGGCTACACCTTC. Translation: CASSTSRGGYTF.

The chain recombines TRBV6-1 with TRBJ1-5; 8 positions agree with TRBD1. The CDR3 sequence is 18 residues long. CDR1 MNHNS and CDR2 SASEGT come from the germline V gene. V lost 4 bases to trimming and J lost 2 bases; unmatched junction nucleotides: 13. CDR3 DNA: TGTGCCAGCAGTGTAGAGTCGGTTACAGGGGGTGGCAATCAGCCCCAGCATTTT. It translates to CASSVESVTGGGNQPQHF.

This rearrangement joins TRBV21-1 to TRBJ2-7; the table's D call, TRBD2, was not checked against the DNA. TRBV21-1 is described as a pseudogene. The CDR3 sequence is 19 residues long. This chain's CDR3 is CASSKKGNRADGPGDEQYF. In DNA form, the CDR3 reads TGTGCCAGCAGCAAGAAAGGTAATCGTGCGGACGGTCCGGGGGACGAGCAGTACTTC.

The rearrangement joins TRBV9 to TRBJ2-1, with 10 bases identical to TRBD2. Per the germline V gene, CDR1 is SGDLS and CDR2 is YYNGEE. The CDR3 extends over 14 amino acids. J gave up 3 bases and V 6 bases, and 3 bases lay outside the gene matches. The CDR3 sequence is CASTRTSGYNEQFF. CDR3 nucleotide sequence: TGTGCCAGCACCAGGACTAGCGGCTACAATGAGCAGTTCTTC.

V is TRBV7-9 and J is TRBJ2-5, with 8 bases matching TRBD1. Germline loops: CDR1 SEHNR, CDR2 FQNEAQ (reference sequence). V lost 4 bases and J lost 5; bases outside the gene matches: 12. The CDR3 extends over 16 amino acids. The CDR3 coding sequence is TGTGCCAGCAGCTCGTGGTTGCGGACAGGGATTGAGACCCAGTACTTC. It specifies CASSSWLRTGIETQYF.

CDR3 protein: CASSPMRGGELFF. The CDR3 DNA reads as TGTGCCAGCAGTCCGATGAGGGGGGGGGAGCTGTTTTTT. The chain joins TRBV12-3 or TRBV12-4 to TRBJ2-2; tentative D call: TRBD1 (6 bases). Trimming took off 5 bases at V and 8 bases at J, with 12 bases between the two ends. The CDR3 loop spans 13 amino acids.

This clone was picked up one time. CDR3 sequence (DNA): TGTGCCAGCAGCTTAAATGGACAGGGGGCCGTTGATGAAAAACTGTTTTTT. Its translation: CASSLNGQGAVDEKLFF. This chain links TRBV7-9 with TRBJ1-4, with 11 bases matching TRBD1. This CDR3 spans 17 amino acids. Germline loops: CDR1 SEHNR, CDR2 FQNEAQ (reference sequence). V gave up 2 bases and J gave up 6 bases; unmatched junction bases: 8. The complete variable domain, with remaining parts taken from reference TRBV7-9 and TRBJ1-4, reads DTGVSQNPRHKITKRGQNVTFRCDPISEHNRLYWYRQTLGQGPEFLTYFQNEAQLEKSRLLSDRFSAERPKGSFSTLEIQRTEQGDSAMYLCASSLNGQGAVDEKLFFGSGTQLSVL.

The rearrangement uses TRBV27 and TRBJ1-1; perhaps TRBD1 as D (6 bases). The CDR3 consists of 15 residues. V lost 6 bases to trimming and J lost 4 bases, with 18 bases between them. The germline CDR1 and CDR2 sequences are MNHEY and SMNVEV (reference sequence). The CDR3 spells CASRNLQGSGTEAFF. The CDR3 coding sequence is TGTGCCAGCAGGAACCTACAGGGATCAGGCACTGAAGCTTTCTTT.

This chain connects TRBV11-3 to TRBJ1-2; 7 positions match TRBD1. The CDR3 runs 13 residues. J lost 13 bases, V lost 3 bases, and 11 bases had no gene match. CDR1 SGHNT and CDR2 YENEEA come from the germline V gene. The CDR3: CASSFDRETGPTF. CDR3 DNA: TGTGCCAGCAGCTTCGATCGAGAGACAGGGCCCACCTTC.

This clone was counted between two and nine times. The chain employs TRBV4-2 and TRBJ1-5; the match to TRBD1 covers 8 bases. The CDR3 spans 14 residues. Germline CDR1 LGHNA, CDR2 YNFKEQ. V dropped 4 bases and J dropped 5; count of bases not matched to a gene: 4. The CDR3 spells CASSLGQGDQPQHF. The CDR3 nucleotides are TGTGCCAGCAGCCTTGGACAGGGCGATCAGCCCCAGCATTTT.

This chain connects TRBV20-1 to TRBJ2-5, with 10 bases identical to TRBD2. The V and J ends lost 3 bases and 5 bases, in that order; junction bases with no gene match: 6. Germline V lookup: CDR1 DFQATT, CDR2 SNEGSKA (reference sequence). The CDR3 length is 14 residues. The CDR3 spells CSASLAGVLETQYF. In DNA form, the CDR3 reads TGCAGTGCTAGTCTAGCGGGAGTCTTGGAGACCCAGTACTTC.

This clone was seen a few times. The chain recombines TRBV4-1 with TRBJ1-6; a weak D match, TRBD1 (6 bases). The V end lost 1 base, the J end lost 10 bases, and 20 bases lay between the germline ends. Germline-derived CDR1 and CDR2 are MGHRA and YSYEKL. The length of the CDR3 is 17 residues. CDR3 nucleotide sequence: TGCGCCAGCAGCCAAGTCCCACAGGGCCCGTTAGGGTCACCCCTCCACTTT. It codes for CASSQVPQGPLGSPLHF.

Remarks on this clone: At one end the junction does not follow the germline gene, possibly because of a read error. For the CDR3, the DNA is TGTGCCAGCAGTTTGGCTGGTGCCAACGTCCTGACTTTC. Amino acids: CASSLAGANVLTF. This chain connects TRBV28 to TRBJ2-6; D remains ambiguous. Germline CDR1 MDHEN, CDR2 SYDVKM. The CDR3 contains 13 residues.

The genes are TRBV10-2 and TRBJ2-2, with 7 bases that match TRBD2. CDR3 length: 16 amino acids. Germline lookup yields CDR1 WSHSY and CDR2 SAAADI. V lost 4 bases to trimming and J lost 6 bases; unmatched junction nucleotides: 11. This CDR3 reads CASSGASGTLAGELFF. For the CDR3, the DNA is TGCGCCAGCAGTGGGGCTAGCGGAACCCTCGCCGGGGAGCTGTTTTTT.

The DNA of the CDR3 is TGTGCCAGCAGTGTTGGACAGAATAGCAATCAGCCCCAGCATTTT. As protein: CASSVGQNSNQPQHF. The J gene is TRBJ1-5, the V gene TRBV2, with a weak D call TRBD1 (6 bases). The V gene's germline CDR1 is SNHLY and CDR2 FYNNEI. Trimming took 4 bases from V and 0 from J, leaving 10 bases between them. The CDR3 is made up of 15 amino acids.

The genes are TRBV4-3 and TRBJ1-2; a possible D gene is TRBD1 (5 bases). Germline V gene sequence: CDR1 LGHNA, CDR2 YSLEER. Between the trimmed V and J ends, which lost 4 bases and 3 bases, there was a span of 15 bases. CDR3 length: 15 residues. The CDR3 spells CASSRTGVGDYGYTF. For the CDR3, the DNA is TGCGCCAGCAGCCGGACGGGGGTGGGGGACTATGGCTACACCTTC.

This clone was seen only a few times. CDR3 nucleotide sequence: TGCGCCAGCAGCTTGACCAGGGGAGTCTTCCGATCATCCTATGGCTACACCTTC. Its protein is CASSLTRGVFRSSYGYTF. The J gene is TRBJ1-2, the V gene TRBV5-1; possibly TRBD1 for D (6 bases). This CDR3 contains 18 residues. Trimming took 1 base from V and 4 from J, leaving 23 bases between them. Germline V gene data show CDR1 as SGHRS and CDR2 as YFSETQ.

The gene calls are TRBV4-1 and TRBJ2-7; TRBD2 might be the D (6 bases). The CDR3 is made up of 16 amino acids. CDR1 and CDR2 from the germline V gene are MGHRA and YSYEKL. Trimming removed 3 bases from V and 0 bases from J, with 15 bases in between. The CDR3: CASSQIAAGRSYEQYF. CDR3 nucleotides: TGCGCCAGCAGCCAGATCGCGGCGGGGCGCTCCTACGAGCAGTACTTC.

CDR3 sequence reads: CATSKTGLAGANEQFF. The CDR3 coding sequence is TGTGCCACCAGCAAAACGGGACTAGCGGGAGCCAATGAGCAGTTCTTC. The rearrangement uses TRBV15 and TRBJ2-1, with 14 bases lining up with TRBD2. The CDR3 contains 16 residues. Per the germline V gene, CDR1 is LNHNV and CDR2 is YYDKDF (reference sequence). J was trimmed by 6 bases and V by 4 bases; bases with no gene match: 5.

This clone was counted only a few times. The chain's CDR3 is CASSLSQNYNSPLHF. The CDR3 bases are TGCGCCAGCAGCTTGTCACAGAACTATAATTCACCCCTCCACTTT. The chain has TRBV5-1 and TRBJ1-6; no clear D. Germline V CDR1 and CDR2: SGHRS, YFSETQ. V lost 1 base to trimming and J lost 3 bases, with 8 bases between them. CDR3 length: 15 residues.

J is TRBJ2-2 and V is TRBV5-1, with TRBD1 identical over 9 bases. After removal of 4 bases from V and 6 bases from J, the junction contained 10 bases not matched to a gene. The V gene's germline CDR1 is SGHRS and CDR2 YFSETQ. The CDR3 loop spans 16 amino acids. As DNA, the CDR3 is TGCGCCAGCAGCGGATTACAGGGGGCCCCGGCCGGGGAGCTGTTTTTT. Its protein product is CASSGLQGAPAGELFF. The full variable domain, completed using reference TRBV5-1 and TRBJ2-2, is KAGVTQTPRYLIKTRGQQVTLSCSPISGHRSVSWYQQTPGQGLQFLFEYFSETQRNKGNFPGRFSGRQFSNSRSEMNVSTLELGDSALYLCASSGLQGAPAGELFFGEGSRLTVL.

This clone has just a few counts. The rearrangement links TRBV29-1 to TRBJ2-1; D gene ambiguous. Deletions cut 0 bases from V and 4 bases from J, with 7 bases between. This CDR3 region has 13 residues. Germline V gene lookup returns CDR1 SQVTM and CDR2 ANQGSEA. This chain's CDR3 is CSVEDRDYNEQFF. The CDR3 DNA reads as TGCAGCGTTGAAGATCGCGATTACAATGAGCAGTTCTTC.